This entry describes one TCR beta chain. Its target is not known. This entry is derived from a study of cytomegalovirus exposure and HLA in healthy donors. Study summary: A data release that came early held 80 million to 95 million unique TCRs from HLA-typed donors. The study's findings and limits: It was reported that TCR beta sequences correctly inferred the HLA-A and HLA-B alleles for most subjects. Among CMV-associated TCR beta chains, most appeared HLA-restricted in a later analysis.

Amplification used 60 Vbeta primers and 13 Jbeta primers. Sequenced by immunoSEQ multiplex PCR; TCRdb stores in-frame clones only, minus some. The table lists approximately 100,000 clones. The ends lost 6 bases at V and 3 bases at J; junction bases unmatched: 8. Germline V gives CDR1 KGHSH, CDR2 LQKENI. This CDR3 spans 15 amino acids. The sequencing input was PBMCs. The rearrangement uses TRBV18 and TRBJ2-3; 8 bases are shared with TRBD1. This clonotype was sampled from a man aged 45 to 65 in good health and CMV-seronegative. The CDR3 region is CASSPIDRGTDTQYF. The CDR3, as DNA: TGTGCCAGCTCCCCGATCGACAGGGGAACAGATACGCAGTATTTT.